These 9 T cell receptor beta chains originate from one sample sequenced in a study of pediatric ulcerative colitis. Libraries were prepared by immunoSEQ multiplex PCR; TCRdb keeps only in-frame clonotypes and omits some of them. This repertoire shows some 60,000 clones, 77% found once; its top ten account for roughly 5.4%. Input material: blood. These receptors all come from a boy aged 5 to 17 with moderate ulcerative colitis.

V is TRBV4-2 and J is TRBJ2-3; no firm D call. Germline loops: CDR1 LGHNA, CDR2 YNFKEQ. Trimming stripped 1 base from V and 2 bases from J, with 13 bases between. This CDR3 is 16 amino acids long. The CDR3 loop is CASSQATRPDTDTQYF. CDR3 sequence (DNA): TGTGCCAGCAGCCAAGCGACTCGGCCTGACACAGATACGCAGTATTTT.

The rearrangement joins TRBV5-8 to TRBJ2-5; D not resolved. With 0 bases removed from V and 2 bases from J, the gap between germline ends came to 8 bases. The CDR3 is 14 amino acids. CDR1 is SGHTS, CDR2 YDEGEE, per germline. CDR3 amino acids: CASSLGDIQETQYF. CDR3 in DNA: TGTGCCAGCAGCTTGGGAGACATTCAAGAGACCCAGTACTTC.

The V call is TRBV5-6, the J call TRBJ1-3; possible D gene TRBD1, 5 bases. CDR1 SGHDT and CDR2 YYEEEE come from the germline V gene. The V end was cut by 0 bases, the J end by 0 bases, with 7 bases between. The CDR3 covers 15 residues. Here the CDR3 reads CASSLGGDSGNTIYF. The CDR3 DNA follows: TGTGCCAGCAGCTTGGGAGGGGACTCTGGAAACACCATATATTTT.

The CDR3 DNA reads as TGTGCCAGCATTAGTCTCAGGGGGAAGGGCTACACCTTC. This encodes CASISLRGKGYTF. The rearrangement joins TRBV2 to TRBJ1-2, with 7 nucleotides matching TRBD1. CDR1 is SNHLY and CDR2 is FYNNEI in the germline V gene. The CDR3 is 13 amino acids. V gave up 7 bases and J gave up 8 bases; unmatched junction bases: 10.

The chain carries TRBV7-9 and TRBJ2-7; TRBD1 or TRBD2 may be the D gene (6 bases each). The germline gives CDR1 SEHNR, CDR2 FQNEAQ (reference sequence). The CDR3 runs 14 residues. Trimming shortened V by 2 bases and J by 3 bases, and 11 bases separated the two germline ends. CDR3 nucleotides: TGTGCCAGCAGCTTATGGGGGGCGGGCTACGAGCAGTACTTC. Translated, it gives CASSLWGAGYEQYF.

This chain uses TRBV29-1 with TRBJ1-2, with TRBD1 matching 7 bases. The CDR3 has 13 residues. V shed 4 bases and J 3 bases; nucleotides not matched to a gene: 5. Germline V lookup: CDR1 SQVTM, CDR2 ANQGSEA. The CDR3 is CSVASTGDYGYTF. The CDR3 DNA sequence: TGCAGCGTTGCCTCAACAGGGGACTATGGCTACACCTTC.

A few counts support this clone. V usage is TRBV10-2 and J usage is TRBJ2-7; D may correspond to TRBD1 or TRBD2 (5 bases each). The CDR3 loop spans 15 amino acids. V lost 1 base to trimming and J lost 5 bases, with 15 bases between them. Germline V gene data show CDR1 as WSHSY and CDR2 as SAAADI. CDR3 amino acids: CASSEFRDGPNEQYF. The CDR3 DNA sequence: TGCGCCAGCAGTGAGTTCCGGGACGGACCCAACGAGCAGTACTTC.

The sample holds a few counts of this clone. This rearrangement joins TRBV5-6 to TRBJ1-3; D unresolved. V lost 1 base and J 7 bases, leaving 6 bases between the germline ends. Looked up from germline, CDR1 is SGHDT and CDR2 is YYEEEE. This CDR3 contains 12 residues. CDR3 loop: CASSLTANTIYF. As DNA, the CDR3 is TGTGCCAGCAGCTTGACAGCGAACACCATATATTTT.

This chain links TRBV29-1 with TRBJ1-4; 7 bases map to TRBD1. The CDR3 is 14 amino acids. Trimming removed 4 bases from V and 5 bases from J; junction bases left unmatched: 7. Germline CDR1 reads SQVTM; CDR2 reads ANQGSEA. The CDR3: CSVGAGQRNEKLFF. The CDR3 region has the DNA TGCAGCGTTGGGGCGGGACAGCGGAATGAAAAACTGTTTTTT.